Shown below are 28 T cell receptor beta chains from a single sample sequenced in a study of T cells in Graves' hyperthyroidism and ophthalmopathy. The TCR beta CDR3 regions underwent amplification using RNA transcripts as the source. When the TCR CDR3 underwent first-round RT-PCR, the HTBI primer set was used. In TCRdb, the multiplex PCR reads were re-called with MiXCR into one record per CDR3 protein. The sample carries around 200,000 distinct CDR3 sequences, around 17% recorded once. Sequenced sample: blood. The receptors stem from a man aged 35 to 55 with Graves' hyperthyroidism.

This clonotype has only a few counts. The rearrangement joins TRBV25-1 to TRBJ2-2; D ambiguous. V lost 1 base and J 7 bases, leaving 7 bases between the germline ends. CDR3 length equals 13 residues. Germline CDR1 and CDR2: MGHDK and SYGVNS. CDR3 protein: CASSEWMGGELFF. The CDR3 bases are TGTGCCAGCAGTGAATGGATGGGCGGGGAGCTGTTTTTT.

This clonotype occurred many times. This rearrangement joins TRBV6-1 to TRBJ2-7; D gene ambiguous. Looked up from germline, CDR1 is MNHNS and CDR2 is SASEGT. Trimming took off 1 base at V and 3 bases at J, with 13 bases between the two ends. CDR3 length equals 15 residues. CDR3 residues: CASSEGWTMIYEQYF. Here the CDR3 DNA reads TGTGCCAGCAGTGAAGGCTGGACCATGATCTACGAGCAGTACTTC.

This clonotype appeared many times. The chain has TRBV3-1 and TRBJ2-7; D gene uncertain. CDR1 is LGHDT, CDR2 YNNKEL, per germline (reference sequence). This CDR3 comprises 11 residues. Trimming took 4 bases from V and 4 from J, leaving 5 bases between them. CDR3 loop: CASSLMYEQYF. CDR3 coding DNA: TGTGCCAGCAGCCTAATGTACGAGCAGTACTTC.

There are many counts of this clonotype. This CDR3 is CASLRGDRTDTQYF. The CDR3 coding sequence is TGTGCCAGCCTGCGGGGAGACCGCACAGATACGCAGTATTTT. The rearrangement uses TRBV28 and TRBJ2-3; possibly TRBD2 for D (6 bases). Per germline, CDR1 MDHEN and CDR2 SYDVKM. The CDR3 spans 14 residues. Deletions cut 8 bases from V and 1 base from J, with 13 bases between. Using reference TRBV28 and TRBJ2-3 for the parts outside the CDR3, the full variable domain is DVKVTQSSRYLVKRTGEKVFLECVQDMDHENMFWYRQDPGLGLRLIYFSYDVKMKEKGDIPEGYSVSREKKERFSLILESASTNQTSMYLCASLRGDRTDTQYFGPGTRLTVL.

This clonotype was detected ten times or more. CDR3 nucleotides: TGTGCCAGCAGTTTATCAGGGAGGAATACGCAGTATTTT. Encoded protein: CASSLSGRNTQYF. The chain has TRBV28 and TRBJ2-3; weak D call: TRBD2 (6 bases). This CDR3 has 13 residues. V dropped 1 base and J dropped 7 bases, with 9 bases sitting between them. CDR1 is MDHEN and CDR2 is SYDVKM in the germline V gene.

This clonotype was picked up many times. The chain uses TRBV20-1 and TRBJ2-1; D ambiguous. V was shortened by 6 bases and J by 5 bases, with 17 bases between the two germline ends. This CDR3 is 14 amino acids long. CDR1 is DFQATT and CDR2 is SNEGSKA in the germline V gene (reference sequence). CDR3 sequence reads: CSAPPVIGHNEQFF. The DNA for the CDR3 is TGCAGTGCCCCGCCCGTGATAGGACACAATGAGCAGTTCTTC.

This clonotype was found once. An end of the junction differs from the germline gene, which may be a read error. J is TRBJ2-7 and V is TRBV11-2, with D possibly TRBD2 on 8 matching bases. CDR3 length: 17 amino acids. Germline V gene lookup returns CDR1 SGHAT and CDR2 FQNNGV. The DNA for the CDR3 is TGCGCCAGCAGCCCCCGAGGGGGCGGGGGGCCCCGGGGAGAGCAGTACTTC. It translates to CASSPRGGGGPRGEQYF.

This clonotype was seen a handful of times. The chain employs TRBV20-1 and TRBJ2-5, with 8 bases aligning to TRBD2. The CDR3 is 16 residues long. V shed 3 bases, J shed 1 base, and the junction held 10 bases outside the gene matches. Germline values: CDR1 DFQATT, CDR2 SNEGSKA (reference sequence). The CDR3 coding sequence is TGCAGTGCTAGCCCCCGGGCGGGGGGCTTCCAAGAGACCCAGTACTTC. Encoded protein: CSASPRAGGFQETQYF.

There are many counts of this clonotype. The chain has TRBV30 and TRBJ1-2; 9 nucleotides line up with TRBD1. Looked up from germline, CDR1 is GTSNPN and CDR2 is SVGIG (reference sequence). The CDR3 is made up of 16 amino acids. After removal of 6 bases from V and 3 bases from J, the junction contained 14 bases not matched to a gene. The CDR3 protein is CACYRDRVLSDYGYTF. The CDR3, as DNA: TGTGCCTGCTACCGGGACAGGGTTCTTTCGGACTATGGCTACACCTTC.

This clonotype was seen at least ten times. The J gene is TRBJ1-5, the V gene TRBV18, with TRBD1 matching over 10 bases. Germline CDR1 is KGHSH and CDR2 is LQKENI. Trimming removed 4 bases from V and 7 bases from J; junction bases left unmatched: 7. This CDR3 is built from 15 residues. CDR3 amino acids: CASSRTGTGDQPQHF. CDR3 coding DNA: TGTGCCAGCTCACGTACCGGGACAGGGGACCAGCCCCAGCATTTT.

Many counts were recorded for this clonotype. The chain carries TRBV5-6 and TRBJ1-4; D is unclear. The CDR3 is made up of 14 amino acids. Germline V lookup: CDR1 SGHDT, CDR2 YYEEEE. The V gene lost 0 bases and the J gene lost 8 bases, with 11 bases spanning the gap. The CDR3 DNA follows: TGTGCCAGCAGCTTGGATGGGGTCGGGGAAAAACTGTTTTTT. Translating it yields CASSLDGVGEKLFF.

The genes are TRBV19 and TRBJ1-3; D is uncertain. The CDR3 sequence is 16 residues long. Germline V gives CDR1 LNHDA, CDR2 SQIVND (reference sequence). V lost 8 bases and J lost 0, with 17 bases in between. The CDR3 sequence is CASSNLGGYSGNTIYF. The CDR3 DNA reads TGTGCCAGTTCCAACCTTGGCGGCTACTCTGGAAACACCATATATTTT.

This clonotype was observed at least ten times. This sequence joins TRBV5-1 and TRBJ2-1; 8 bases are a match to TRBD2. The CDR3 covers 16 residues. V lost 3 bases and J lost 3; bases outside the gene matches: 8. The germline V gene has CDR1 SGHRS and CDR2 YFSETQ. DNA for the CDR3: TGCGCCAGCAGCTGGAATAGCGGGGCTAACTACAATGAGCAGTTCTTC. This codes for CASSWNSGANYNEQFF.

This clonotype was observed a handful of times. The rearrangement uses TRBV28 and TRBJ1-2; D remains unclear. Germline V CDR1 and CDR2: MDHEN, SYDVKM. The CDR3 runs 15 residues. V lost 1 base and J lost 0, with 9 bases in between. The CDR3 region has the DNA TGTGCCAGCAGTTTATTCCACGCAACTAACTATGGCTACACCTTC. It translates to CASSLFHATNYGYTF.

This clonotype was detected ten times or more. The chain has TRBV3-1 and TRBJ2-4; D is unclear. The V end was cut by 0 bases, the J end by 0 bases, with 12 bases between. Germline CDR1 is LGHDT and CDR2 is YNNKEL (reference sequence). The CDR3 sequence is 17 residues long. The DNA of the CDR3 is TGTGCCAGCAGCCAAGATATAGTCGGCGGAGCCAAAAACATTCAGTACTTC. As protein: CASSQDIVGGAKNIQYF.

CDR3 amino acids: CASSLQGPSGNTIYF. CDR3 sequence (DNA): TGCGCCAGCAGCCTACAGGGACCCTCTGGAAACACCATATATTTT. The genes are TRBV5-1 and TRBJ1-3; D might be TRBD1 (6 bases). V lost 4 bases to trimming and J lost 0 bases, with 11 bases between them. Looked up from germline, CDR1 is SGHRS and CDR2 is YFSETQ. This CDR3 has 15 amino acids.

The chain joins TRBV6-4 to TRBJ1-6; D ambiguous. The germline V and J ends were trimmed by 3 bases and 5 bases, with 11 bases remaining between them. The CDR3 sequence is 15 residues long. Germline assignment: CDR1 MRHNA and CDR2 SNTAGT. The CDR3 DNA is TGTGCCAGCAGTGATCGACCCAACCATAATTCACCCCTCCACTTT. It is translated as CASSDRPNHNSPLHF.

This clonotype was seen at least ten times. The chain carries TRBV10-1 and TRBJ2-7; no reliable D call. CDR1 and CDR2 from the germline V gene are WNHNN and SYGVQD (reference sequence). The CDR3 totals 13 residues. Deletions cut 2 bases from V and 0 bases from J, with 5 bases between. The CDR3: CASSEGHSYEQYF. The CDR3 DNA reads TGCGCCAGCAGTGAGGGGCACTCCTACGAGCAGTACTTC.

This clonotype was observed at least ten times. The V gene is TRBV7-9, the J gene TRBJ2-3; 7 bases match TRBD2. This CDR3 spans 15 amino acids. The germline V gene has CDR1 SEHNR and CDR2 FQNEAQ (reference sequence). Trimming at V came to 3 bases and at J to 4 bases, leaving 7 bases not matched to a gene. CDR3 residues: CASSFAGAGADTQYF. The CDR3 coding sequence is TGTGCCAGCAGCTTCGCGGGAGCGGGCGCAGATACGCAGTATTTT.

Worth noting for this clonotype: A much more abundant neighbour one base away suggests this may be a read error. This sequence joins TRBV2 and TRBJ2-7; the match to TRBD2 covers 12 bases. The CDR3 consists of 14 residues. In germline, CDR1 is SNHLY, CDR2 FYNNEI. J gave up 7 bases and V 9 bases, and 10 bases lay outside the gene matches. CDR3 nucleotides: TGTGCCAGTATGGGGTCTAGCGGGGGGGGTGAGCAGTACTTC. The encoded protein is CASMGSSGGGEQYF.

This clonotype came up many times. V gene TRBV30 combines with J gene TRBJ1-5, with D unclear. From germline, CDR1 is GTSNPN and CDR2 SVGIG (reference sequence). This CDR3 is built from 14 residues. Trimming removed 0 bases at V and 0 bases at J, with 6 bases between. The CDR3 DNA follows: TGTGCCTGGAGTGTACTGGGTAGCAATCAGCCCCAGCATTTT. Residues: CAWSVLGSNQPQHF.

The gene calls are TRBV19 and TRBJ1-3; D gene unclear. Germline values: CDR1 LNHDA, CDR2 SQIVND (reference sequence). The CDR3 runs 14 residues. The V gene lost 6 bases and the J gene lost 0 bases, with 9 bases spanning the gap. CDR3 region: CASRTGASGNTIYF. In nucleotides, the CDR3 is TGTGCCAGTAGGACCGGAGCCTCTGGAAACACCATATATTTT.

This clonotype was detected ten times or more. V is TRBV3-1 and J is TRBJ1-4; weak D call: TRBD1 (6 bases). Between the trimmed V and J ends, which lost 4 bases and 5 bases, there was a span of 11 bases. Germline V gene sequence: CDR1 LGHDT, CDR2 YNNKEL (reference sequence). The CDR3 has 14 amino acids. The CDR3 DNA reads TGTGCCAGCAGCCCCCGGGACAAGAATGAAAAACTGTTTTTT. It is translated as CASSPRDKNEKLFF.

CDR3 loop: CATSRAGAQDEQFF. The CDR3, as DNA: TGTGCCACCAGCAGAGCAGGGGCCCAGGATGAGCAGTTCTTC. The chain combines TRBV15 with TRBJ2-1; a weak D match, TRBD1 (6 bases). This CDR3 comprises 14 residues. CDR1 is LNHNV, CDR2 YYDKDF, per germline (reference sequence). V was cut by 1 base and J by 8 bases, with 12 bases left in between.

The table lists this clonotype with a few counts. The chain uses TRBV18 and TRBJ2-7; D possibly corresponds to TRBD2 (5 bases). Trimming removed 2 bases at V and 7 bases at J, with 15 bases between. The V gene's germline CDR1 is KGHSH and CDR2 LQKENI. This CDR3 comprises 14 residues. Here the CDR3 DNA reads TGTGCCAGCTCACCAGTCCCCGGGCCGGGGGAGCAGTACTTC. This encodes CASSPVPGPGEQYF.

This clonotype came up many times. The CDR3 sequence: CASSLAMGNTIYF. The CDR3 nucleotides are TGTGCCAGCAGCTTAGCCATGGGAAACACCATATATTTT. This chain joins TRBV7-2 and TRBJ1-3, with D unresolved. This CDR3 has 13 residues. With 0 bases removed from V and 4 bases from J, the gap between germline ends came to 4 bases. The V gene's germline CDR1 is SGHTA and CDR2 FQGNSA. Together with reference TRBV7-2 and TRBJ1-3, the CDR3 gives the full variable domain: GAGVSQSPSNKVTEKGKDVELRCDPISGHTALYWYRQSLGQGLEFLIYFQGNSAPDKSGLPSDRFSAERTGGSVSTLTIQRTQQEDSAVYLCASSLAMGNTIYFGEGSWLTVV.

The sample holds many counts of this clonotype. The chain joins TRBV18 to TRBJ2-3; D unclear. This CDR3 region has 15 residues. Germline loops: CDR1 KGHSH, CDR2 LQKENI. V lost 6 bases to trimming and J lost 7 bases, with 20 bases between them. The CDR3 sequence: CASSLQDSVLYTQYF. In DNA, the CDR3 is TGTGCCAGCTCCCTACAAGACTCGGTCCTCTATACGCAGTATTTT.

This clonotype was seen only a few times. The chain employs TRBV4-3 and TRBJ1-1; 12 bases agree with TRBD1. Germline V gene sequence: CDR1 LGHNA, CDR2 YSLEER. The CDR3 consists of 15 residues. V shed 4 bases, J shed 2 bases, and the junction held 2 bases outside the gene matches. This CDR3 reads CASSRGTGGNTEAFF. CDR3 nucleotide sequence: TGCGCCAGCAGCCGGGGGACAGGGGGCAACACTGAAGCTTTCTTT.